This T cell receptor (beta chain) was sequenced in a study of tumor-infiltrating lymphocytes in primary liver carcinoma. Study background: By surgical resection, the patients were treated for their primary liver carcinoma. Patients were men and women aged 30 to 69 years. Overall study results and limits: Researchers found tumor-adjacent and tumor-blood pairs overlapped less than tumor region pairs.

The blood RNA (from unsorted whole blood) was obtained, and germline DNA was also extracted. From approximately 0.5 ug of total RNA, TCR beta-specific cDNA was reverse-transcribed using a constant-region primer. Libraries for TCR beta were built through three nested multiplex PCR rounds, which together made up a slightly modified ARM-PCR procedure. TRBV1-TRBV30 forward primers paired with a C-beta reverse primer were used in the first two PCR rounds, which ran about 11 cycles each. Using its own MiXCR run on the multiplex PCR reads, TCRdb lists one record per CDR3 protein. The table includes fewer than 350,000 distinct CDR3 sequences, roughly 61% detected once. A remark on this clonotype: The antigen is undetermined. A much more abundant neighbour one base away suggests this may be a read error.

The CDR3 runs 14 residues. Germline V gene sequence: CDR1 MNHNY, CDR2 SVGAGI (reference sequence). Trimming took 10 bases from V and 7 from J; bases not matched to a gene: 15. The chain recombines TRBV6-6 with TRBJ2-5; TRBD2 matches at 7 bases. Sample: peripheral blood. The origin of this receptor is a man in his forties with primary liver carcinoma and hepatitis B virus infection. The CDR3 nucleotides are TGTGCCACGACTGGGCAGGGCTCGGGAGGGACCCAGTACTTC. Translation: CATTGQGSGGTQYF.